What follows describes a single T cell receptor beta chain. Its antigen is currently unknown. Germline V lookup: CDR1 LNHDA, CDR2 SQIVND (reference sequence). V lost 1 base to trimming and J lost 3 bases, with 15 bases between them. CDR3 length: 16 residues. This specimen comes from a study of vaccination and CD4 T cells after COVID-19. As for the study in general: Convalescent cases consisted of six males and four females, of whom two were Hispanic.

General study findings and limits: Median numbers of SARS-CoV-2-reactive clonotypes increased from approximately 21 to 38 (not a significant change).

The Oncomine TCR Beta short-read assay sequenced DNA from cultured CD4+ T cells. From cultured CD4+ T cells, genomic DNA was extracted. MiXCR was run by TCRdb on the PCR reads, yielding one entry per CDR3 protein. The sample includes fewer than 30,000 distinct CDR3 sequences, 40% to 55% of them seen just once. Stated treatment: roughly 10-day PBMC culture with coronavirus spike peptide pools or control peptides (ViraFEST assay). The source of this sequence is a human donor who received a COVID-19 vaccine. This specimen consisted of CD4+ T cells from blood, cultured in vitro, obtained before SARS-CoV-2 vaccination. This chain links TRBV19 with TRBJ1-1, with D tentatively TRBD1 (6 bases). This CDR3 reads CASSIGDTAAHTEAFF. Written as DNA, the CDR3 is TGTGCCAGTAGTATAGGGGACACCGCGGCACACACTGAAGCTTTCTTT.